The 31 T cell receptor beta chains below all came from one sample that was sequenced in a study of T cells in Graves' hyperthyroidism and ophthalmopathy. The TCR beta CDR3 regions underwent amplification using RNA transcripts as the source. RT-PCR in the first round (using the HTBI primer set) targeted the TCR CDR3. TCRdb recomputed calls from the multiplex PCR reads with MiXCR, one row per CDR3 protein. Among 380,000 or so distinct CDR3 sequences listed, 15% to 20% were seen once. Input material: blood. These receptors were collected from a young woman with Graves' hyperthyroidism.

This chain links TRBV7-8 with TRBJ1-6; 8 bases agree with TRBD1. Unmatched junction bases numbered 4, after V lost 0 bases and J lost 6 bases. Per germline, CDR1 SGHVS and CDR2 FQNEAQ. The CDR3 totals 16 residues. Here the CDR3 reads CASSLARTGSNSPLHF. The CDR3 DNA is TGTGCCAGCAGCTTAGCCCGGACAGGGTCTAATTCACCCCTCCACTTT.

Many counts were recorded for this clonotype. A junction boundary mismatches the germline segment, possibly from a read error. The chain carries TRBV28 and TRBJ2-4; perhaps TRBD1 as D (6 bases). The CDR3 spans 15 residues. Germline CDR1 MDHEN, CDR2 SYDVKM. The CDR3 region is CASSFRRLPRDIKYF. Here the CDR3 DNA reads TGTGCCAGCAGTTTTAGGCGGCTACCGAGGGACATTAAGTACTTC.

In its sample, this clonotype was seen many times. The V gene is TRBV12-3 or TRBV12-4, the J gene TRBJ1-2; TRBD1 matches at 7 bases. V lost 6 bases, J lost 4 bases, and 5 bases stayed unmatched. The CDR3 totals 13 residues. The CDR3 sequence: CASRPGTAYGYTF. CDR3 DNA: TGTGCCAGCAGACCCGGGACAGCCTATGGCTACACCTTC.

This clonotype was detected ten times or more. This chain joins TRBV28 and TRBJ1-1; no clear D gene. V was pared by 10 bases and J by 0 bases, with 9 bases between. Germline-derived CDR1 and CDR2 are MDHEN and SYDVKM. The CDR3 contains 12 residues. For the CDR3, the DNA is TGTGCCACCACCATACTGAACACTGAAGCTTTCTTT. It is translated as CATTILNTEAFF.

This clonotype appeared many times. The chain joins TRBV2 to TRBJ2-7, with D perhaps matching TRBD2 (6 bases). Trimming pared 9 bases from V and 7 bases from J, leaving 16 bases between. The CDR3 is 12 residues long. CDR1 SNHLY and CDR2 FYNNEI come from the germline V gene. This CDR3 reads CASPGEDREQYF. DNA for the CDR3: TGTGCCAGTCCCGGGGAGGACCGGGAGCAGTACTTC.

This clonotype was seen many times. This chain joins TRBV7-2 and TRBJ2-5; 8 nucleotides agree with TRBD2. This CDR3 spans 15 amino acids. Per germline, CDR1 SGHTA and CDR2 FQGNSA. Trimming took 3 bases from V and 2 from J; bases not matched to a gene: 5. In DNA, the CDR3 is TGTGCCAGCAGCTTGGGCGGGGGGTATCAAGAGACCCAGTACTTC. It codes for CASSLGGGYQETQYF.

This clonotype was recorded many times. The chain couples TRBV18 to TRBJ2-7, with D tentatively TRBD1 or TRBD2 (5 bases each). CDR1 KGHSH and CDR2 LQKENI come from the germline V gene. Trimming took 4 bases from V and 5 from J, leaving 12 bases between them. The CDR3 sequence is 13 residues long. The CDR3 DNA is TGTGCCAGCTCACGGGACGGGCGAAACGAGCAGTACTTC. It translates to CASSRDGRNEQYF. Combining the CDR3 with reference TRBV18 and TRBJ2-7 gives the whole variable domain NAGVMQNPRHLVRRRGQEARLRCSPMKGHSHVYWYRQLPEEGLKFMVYLQKENIIDESGMPKERFSAEFPKEGPSILRIQQVVRGDSAAYFCASSRDGRNEQYFGPGTRLTVT.

The genes are TRBV2 and TRBJ1-1, with D tentatively TRBD1 (5 bases). There are 13 residues in the CDR3. The germline V gene has CDR1 SNHLY and CDR2 FYNNEI. The germline V and J ends were trimmed by 5 bases and 6 bases, with 13 bases remaining between them. The CDR3 reads CASSKTAQPEAFF. The CDR3 DNA follows: TGTGCCAGCAGTAAGACAGCCCAGCCTGAAGCTTTCTTT.

The rearrangement joins TRBV13 to TRBJ2-7; 8 bases are shared with TRBD2. The junction had 3 bases not matched to a gene; V was cut back by 3 bases and J by 5 bases. The CDR3 runs 13 residues. CDR1 and CDR2 (germline): PRHDT, FYEKMQ (reference sequence). The CDR3 spells CASSFGGVDEQYF. The DNA of the CDR3 is TGTGCCAGCAGCTTCGGGGGGGTCGACGAGCAGTACTTC.

This clonotype was seen repeatedly, ten times or more. This rearrangement joins TRBV5-1 to TRBJ2-7; D might be TRBD1 (7 bases). This CDR3 spans 14 amino acids. Germline assignment: CDR1 SGHRS and CDR2 YFSETQ. Trimming took 0 bases from V and 3 from J, leaving 10 bases between them. The CDR3 DNA sequence: TGCGCCAGCAGCTTGGCAGGGGGGAACTACGAGCAGTACTTC. Its translation: CASSLAGGNYEQYF. The full variable domain, with the rest looked up from reference TRBV5-1 and TRBJ2-7, is KAGVTQTPRYLIKTRGQQVTLSCSPISGHRSVSWYQQTPGQGLQFLFEYFSETQRNKGNFPGRFSGRQFSNSRSEMNVSTLELGDSALYLCASSLAGGNYEQYFGPGTRLTVT.

This clonotype was detected ten times or more. The V gene is TRBV18, the J gene TRBJ2-5, with D unclear. Germline V gives CDR1 KGHSH, CDR2 LQKENI. The V gene lost 0 bases and the J gene lost 8 bases, with 19 bases spanning the gap. This CDR3 is 16 amino acids long. CDR3 in DNA: TGTGCCAGCTCACCACCAGGGCGACTCGCACTGGGAACCCAGTACTTC. Its protein product is CASSPPGRLALGTQYF. The complete variable domain, with remaining parts taken from reference TRBV18 and TRBJ2-5, reads NAGVMQNPRHLVRRRGQEARLRCSPMKGHSHVYWYRQLPEEGLKFMVYLQKENIIDESGMPKERFSAEFPKEGPSILRIQQVVRGDSAAYFCASSPPGRLALGTQYFGPGTRLLVL.

On this clonotype itself: A read error is possible here, since a much larger clone lies one base away. The chain combines TRBV18 with TRBJ2-2; D call uncertain. Trimming took off 8 bases at V and 0 bases at J, with 7 bases between the two ends. The CDR3 is 13 amino acids. CDR1 and CDR2 (germline): KGHSH, LQKENI. The DNA of the CDR3 is TGTGCCAGCACCCCCGCGAACACCGGGGAGCTGTTTTTT. Translating it yields CASTPANTGELFF.

This clonotype has a count of ten or more. The chain combines TRBV6-1 with TRBJ2-7, with D possibly matching TRBD1 (5 bases). The CDR3 loop spans 14 amino acids. V was cut by 7 bases and J by 2 bases, with 15 bases left in between. CDR1 is MNHNS and CDR2 is SASEGT in the germline V gene. CDR3 in DNA: TGTGCCAGCACCGACACAGACAGTACCTACGAGCAGTACTTC. It is translated as CASTDTDSTYEQYF.

The genes are TRBV12-3 or TRBV12-4 and TRBJ2-2; no firm D call. The CDR3 consists of 13 residues. The V end was cut by 3 bases, the J end by 8 bases, with 10 bases between. The CDR3 loop reads CASSLLLAGELFF. The DNA for the CDR3 is TGTGCCAGCAGTTTGCTATTAGCAGGGGAGCTGTTTTTT.

This clonotype was picked up many times. The chain couples TRBV15 to TRBJ1-5, with D unclear. CDR1 and CDR2 (germline): LNHNV, YYDKDF (reference sequence). This CDR3 region has 16 residues. The germline V and J ends were trimmed by 1 base and 3 bases, with 13 bases remaining between them. The CDR3 DNA reads as TGTGCCACCAGCAGAGCCTCGCTGAAGAACAATCAGCCCCAGCATTTT. Its protein product is CATSRASLKNNQPQHF.

Ten or more counts support this clonotype. The chain employs TRBV30 and TRBJ2-7; tentatively, D is TRBD1 (5 bases). Germline assignment: CDR1 GTSNPN and CDR2 SVGIG (reference sequence). V shed 0 bases and J shed 6 bases, with 6 bases lying between them. This CDR3 has 11 amino acids. The CDR3 sequence is CAWSVRAEQYF. CDR3 DNA sequence: TGTGCCTGGAGTGTCAGGGCCGAGCAGTACTTC.

This clonotype occurred many times. The J gene is TRBJ2-5, the V gene TRBV12-3 or TRBV12-4; D remains ambiguous. V was shortened by 5 bases and J by 7 bases, with 5 bases between the two germline ends. CDR3 length: 10 residues. This chain's CDR3 is CASSRGTQYF. CDR3 DNA: TGTGCCAGCAGTCGCGGGACCCAGTACTTC.

In this sample, this clonotype turned up a few times. The chain couples TRBV5-1 to TRBJ1-3; TRBD1 aligns across 7 bases. The length of the CDR3 is 13 residues. Trimming took 5 bases from V and 8 from J; bases not matched to a gene: 7. Germline CDR1 SGHRS, CDR2 YFSETQ. CDR3 loop: CASSPRDSDTIYF. Here the CDR3 DNA reads TGCGCCAGCAGTCCCCGGGACAGTGACACCATATATTTT. The full variable domain, its missing parts supplied by reference TRBV5-1 and TRBJ1-3, is KAGVTQTPRYLIKTRGQQVTLSCSPISGHRSVSWYQQTPGQGLQFLFEYFSETQRNKGNFPGRFSGRQFSNSRSEMNVSTLELGDSALYLCASSPRDSDTIYFGEGSWLTVV.

Regarding this clonotype: This may be a read error, as it is one base from a much larger clone. This chain connects TRBV14 to TRBJ1-5; maybe TRBD1 (6 bases). The germline V gene encodes CDR1 SGHDN and CDR2 FVKESK. CDR3 length: 13 residues. The V end lost 11 bases, the J end lost 6 bases, and 17 bases lay between the germline ends. As DNA, the CDR3 is TGTGCCGGCTCGATGGGGGCAGGTCAGCCCCAGCATTTT. It codes for CAGSMGAGQPQHF.

This clonotype came up many times. The chain employs TRBV18 and TRBJ1-2; no reliable D call. The CDR3 extends over 16 amino acids. V was cut by 2 bases and J by 6 bases, with 19 bases left in between. In germline, CDR1 is KGHSH, CDR2 LQKENI. CDR3 in amino acids: CASSPLPHGQENGYTF. CDR3 nucleotides: TGTGCCAGCTCACCATTGCCCCACGGGCAGGAGAATGGCTACACCTTC. Full variable domain (outside the CDR3, taken from reference TRBV18 and TRBJ1-2): NAGVMQNPRHLVRRRGQEARLRCSPMKGHSHVYWYRQLPEEGLKFMVYLQKENIIDESGMPKERFSAEFPKEGPSILRIQQVVRGDSAAYFCASSPLPHGQENGYTFGSGTRLTVV.

This clonotype was seen at least ten times. The V and J genes are TRBV12-3 or TRBV12-4 and TRBJ2-2; 14 nucleotides align to TRBD2. This CDR3 has 16 amino acids. Germline trimming cut 6 bases from V and 7 bases from J; bases unmatched to any gene: 7. This chain's CDR3 is CASSLTSGGAGGELFF. CDR3 DNA sequence: TGTGCCAGCAGCCTGACTAGCGGGGGGGCCGGCGGGGAGCTGTTTTTT.

There are many counts of this clonotype. V is TRBV5-1 and J is TRBJ1-3, with TRBD1 as a possible D gene (5 bases). Trimming cost V 4 bases and J 4 bases, with 12 bases left between them. This CDR3 comprises 14 residues. Germline assignment: CDR1 SGHRS and CDR2 YFSETQ. The CDR3 loop is CASSGGDAGNTIYF. The CDR3, as DNA: TGCGCCAGCAGCGGAGGGGACGCCGGAAACACCATATATTTT.

J is TRBJ1-5 and V is TRBV20-1; D remains unclear. The germline V gene has CDR1 DFQATT and CDR2 SNEGSKA (reference sequence). Trimming took 6 bases from V and 4 from J, leaving 16 bases between them. This CDR3 contains 14 residues. Here the CDR3 reads CSAQPSVGNQPQHF. CDR3 coding DNA: TGCAGTGCGCAACCGTCGGTGGGAAATCAGCCCCAGCATTTT.

In this sample, this clonotype turned up many times. The chain employs TRBV20-1 and TRBJ2-7; a possible D gene is TRBD2 (5 bases). The germline V and J ends were trimmed by 2 bases and 3 bases, with 20 bases remaining between them. The CDR3 extends over 16 amino acids. Germline V gene data show CDR1 as DFQATT and CDR2 as SNEGSKA (reference sequence). CDR3 sequence (DNA): TGCAGTGCTAGATGGGGTGGAGGCGGAGCCCACTACGAGCAGTACTTC. Its translation is CSARWGGGGAHYEQYF.

CDR3 nucleotides: TGTGCCAGCAGTTTAAAAGGACTAGCGGGATACCTCTCCTACGAGCAGTACTTC. This sequence encodes CASSLKGLAGYLSYEQYF. V usage is TRBV12-3 or TRBV12-4 and J usage is TRBJ2-7, with 12 nucleotides matching TRBD2. With V trimmed by 2 bases and J by 0 bases, 8 bases remained unmatched. This CDR3 contains 18 residues.

The J gene is TRBJ2-5, the V gene TRBV12-3 or TRBV12-4, with 9 bases that match TRBD1. This CDR3 is 14 amino acids long. The trim removed 6 bases at V and 1 base at J, leaving 3 bases unmatched. This CDR3 reads CASSRDRVQETQYF. CDR3 DNA: TGTGCCAGCAGCCGGGACAGGGTCCAAGAGACCCAGTACTTC.

This clonotype was seen many times. V is TRBV20-1 and J is TRBJ1-1, with a possible D match to TRBD1 (5 bases). The CDR3 spans 13 residues. V dropped 3 bases and J dropped 4 bases, with 12 bases sitting between them. Germline CDR1 DFQATT, CDR2 SNEGSKA (reference sequence). The CDR3 protein is CSASGDPSTEAFF. In nucleotides, the CDR3 is TGCAGTGCTAGTGGGGACCCAAGCACTGAAGCTTTCTTT.

This clonotype was detected once. This chain links TRBV9 with TRBJ2-7; the D gene could be TRBD1 or TRBD2 (5 bases each). Germline V gives CDR1 SGDLS, CDR2 YYNGEE. The V end was cut by 5 bases, the J end by 3 bases, with 12 bases between. This CDR3 region has 13 residues. DNA of the CDR3: TGTGCCAGCAGTCGGGATGGGGGCTACGAGCAGTACTTC. Residues: CASSRDGGYEQYF.

This clonotype was counted many times. This sequence joins TRBV9 and TRBJ1-1, with TRBD1 matching over 10 bases. V trimming: 1 base; J trimming: 4 bases; junction bases outside the gene matches: 10. CDR1 and CDR2 (germline): SGDLS, YYNGEE. The CDR3 sequence is 17 residues long. In DNA form, the CDR3 reads TGTGCCAGCAGCGTATACCTAGGGACAGGGGTCGGCACTGAAGCTTTCTTT. It specifies CASSVYLGTGVGTEAFF.

This clonotype showed up many times. The genes are TRBV19 and TRBJ2-5; 13 bases fit TRBD2. The CDR3 extends over 17 amino acids. CDR1 LNHDA and CDR2 SQIVND come from the germline V gene (reference sequence). Losses at the gene ends were 6 bases for V and 5 bases for J; bases not matched to a gene: 12. The CDR3 DNA follows: TGTGCCAGTAGCCAGACTAGCGGGGGGCCAGGGGTGGAGACCCAGTACTTC. Amino acids: CASSQTSGGPGVETQYF.

This clonotype showed up many times. The chain recombines TRBV10-1 with TRBJ2-4, with 12 nucleotides matching TRBD2. From germline, CDR1 is WNHNN and CDR2 SYGVQD (reference sequence). Trimming at V came to 3 bases and at J to 0 bases, leaving 18 bases not matched to a gene. This CDR3 region has 22 residues. The CDR3 nucleotides are TGCGCCAGCAGTGAAATCCCCGCTAGCGGGGGGGCAACCGACTTAGCCAAAAACATTCAGTACTTC. Residues: CASSEIPASGGATDLAKNIQYF.